The entry that follows covers one T cell receptor (beta chain) sequence. The sample originates from a study of blood T cell repertoires in COVID-19. The overall study: Both acute and convalescent COVID-19 samples were obtained from the United States, Italy and Spain. T cells, B-cell-depleted T cells, or PBMCs supplied cDNA or gDNA.

The table came from immunoSEQ multiplex PCR; TCRdb's copy has only in-frame clones and leaves some out. The sample contains 240,000 or so clones, about four fifths of which appear only once. The V gene lost 3 bases and the J gene lost 2 bases, with 10 bases spanning the gap. The CDR3 loop spans 14 amino acids. Germline V lookup: CDR1 SEHNR, CDR2 FQNEAQ (reference sequence). Sequenced input: peripheral blood. The chain couples TRBV7-9 to TRBJ1-1, with unresolved D. This receptor was taken from a woman aged 18 to 35 with acute or convalescent COVID-19. The CDR3 loop is CASSFGGFNTEAFF. CDR3 sequence (DNA): TGTGCCAGCAGCTTCGGAGGGTTCAACACTGAAGCTTTCTTT.